This T cell receptor (beta chain) emerged from a study of T cells in Graves' hyperthyroidism and ophthalmopathy. Based on clinical symptoms, serum thyroxine and TRAb, thyroid ultrasound and orbital computed tomography, diagnoses were reached. Out of more than 8 ml of fresh peripheral blood came the PBMCs. The investigators amplified TCR beta CDR3 regions from RNA transcripts. Using the HTBI primer set, a first-round RT-PCR was run on the TCR CDR3. TCRdb reanalysed the multiplex PCR reads using MiXCR and keeps one entry per CDR3 protein. This sample has some 300,000 distinct CDR3 sequences; 15% to 20% occur once, and the top ten carry about 35%. This CDR3 region has 16 residues. Germline V gene data show CDR1 as SGDLS and CDR2 as YYNGEE. Trimming left V 3 bases short and J 0 bases short, with 13 bases between.

This clonotype originated in a man between 45 and 60 years old with Graves' ophthalmopathy. The rearrangement joins TRBV9 to TRBJ2-1; D possibly uses TRBD1 or TRBD2 (5 bases each). Sample: blood. The CDR3 nucleotides read TGTGCCAGCAGCGGAGGGGCGTTCAGCTCCTACAATGAGCAGTTCTTC. This sequence encodes CASSGGAFSSYNEQFF.